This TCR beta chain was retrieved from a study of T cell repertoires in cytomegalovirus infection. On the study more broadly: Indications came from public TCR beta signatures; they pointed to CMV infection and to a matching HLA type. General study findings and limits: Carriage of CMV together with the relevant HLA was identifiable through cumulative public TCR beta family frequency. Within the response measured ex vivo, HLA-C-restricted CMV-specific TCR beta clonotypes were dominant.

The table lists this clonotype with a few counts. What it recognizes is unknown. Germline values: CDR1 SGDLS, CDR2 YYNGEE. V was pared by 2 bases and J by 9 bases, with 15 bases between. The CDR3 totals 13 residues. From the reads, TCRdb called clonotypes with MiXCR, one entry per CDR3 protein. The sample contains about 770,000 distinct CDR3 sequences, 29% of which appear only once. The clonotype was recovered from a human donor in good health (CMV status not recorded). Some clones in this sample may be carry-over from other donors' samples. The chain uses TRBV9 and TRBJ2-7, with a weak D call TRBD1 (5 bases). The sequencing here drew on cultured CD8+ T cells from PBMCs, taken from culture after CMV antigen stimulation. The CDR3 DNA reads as TGTGCCAGCAGCGTTCGGACCCCAGGGCGGCAGTACTTC. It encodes CASSVRTPGRQYF.